The 7 T cell receptor beta chains below all came from one sample that was sequenced in a study of PD-1 blockade in mismatch repair-deficient tumors. TCRdb's table, derived via immunoSEQ multiplex PCR, lists solely in-frame clones and lacks some. The table has roughly 130,000 clones, approximately 91% seen once. The sample was peripheral blood, taken approximately 70 weeks after starting pembrolizumab. All receptors come from an adult with mismatch repair-deficient cancer.

This chain uses TRBV5-1 with TRBJ2-7, with 9 nucleotides matching TRBD2. V lost 0 bases and J lost 0; bases outside the gene matches: 4. Germline loops: CDR1 SGHRS, CDR2 YFSETQ. CDR3 size: 16 residues. The CDR3 nucleotides are TGCGCCAGCAGCTTGGCGGTAGCGGGAGACTCCTACGAGCAGTACTTC. Translation: CASSLAVAGDSYEQYF.

J is TRBJ2-7 and V is TRBV6-1; D is perhaps TRBD1 or TRBD2 (5 bases each). The CDR3 runs 16 residues. CDR1 and CDR2 (germline): MNHNS, SASEGT. Trimming shortened V by 4 bases and J by 1 base, and 17 bases separated the two germline ends. The CDR3 DNA reads as TGTGCCAGCAGTGCCCCCAGGAGGACAACTTCCTACGAGCAGTACTTC. It encodes CASSAPRRTTSYEQYF.

The chain is built from TRBV10-2 and TRBJ2-7; 12 bases map to TRBD2. The CDR3 is 17 residues long. V lost 2 bases to trimming and J lost 3 bases; unmatched junction nucleotides: 8. CDR1 is WSHSY and CDR2 is SAAADI in the germline V gene. The DNA of the CDR3 is TGCGCCAGCAGTGAGCCTAGCGGGAGGGCCGGAGGCTACGAGCAGTACTTC. Its protein is CASSEPSGRAGGYEQYF.

The rearrangement uses TRBV19 and TRBJ1-3, with D perhaps matching TRBD1 (5 bases). This CDR3 is built from 18 residues. Germline CDR1 and CDR2: LNHDA and SQIVND (reference sequence). Trimming stripped 2 bases from V and 0 bases from J, with 17 bases between. The CDR3 sequence: CASSIPGRRPYSGNTIYF. For the CDR3, the DNA is TGTGCCAGTAGTATACCGGGACGCAGACCTTACTCTGGAAACACCATATATTTT.

The gene calls are TRBV5-1 and TRBJ1-2; D possibly corresponds to TRBD1 (5 bases). CDR1 and CDR2 (germline): SGHRS, YFSETQ. The CDR3 sequence is 16 residues long. With 5 bases removed from V and 3 bases from J, the gap between germline ends came to 20 bases. DNA for the CDR3: TGCGCCAGCAGTTATAAACCTTTCGACAGTGACTATGGCTACACCTTC. Amino acid sequence: CASSYKPFDSDYGYTF.

This clone was recorded only once. The chain combines TRBV29-1 with TRBJ2-3; 8 bases match TRBD1. The trim removed 2 bases at V and 0 bases at J, leaving 13 bases unmatched. The germline CDR1 and CDR2 sequences are SQVTM and ANQGSEA. CDR3 length: 18 amino acids. The CDR3 loop is CSVESGQGAGTSTDTQYF. The CDR3, as DNA: TGCAGCGTTGAAAGCGGCCAGGGGGCAGGAACTAGCACAGATACGCAGTATTTT.

The chain recombines TRBV10-1 with TRBJ2-7; 7 bases map to TRBD1. From germline, CDR1 is WNHNN and CDR2 SYGVQD (reference sequence). The CDR3 contains 15 residues. The V gene end was trimmed by 3 bases and the J gene end by 5 bases; junction bases not matched to a gene: 10. The CDR3 sequence: CASSDALTGSDEQYF. The DNA for the CDR3 is TGCGCCAGCAGTGACGCTCTGACAGGGTCCGACGAGCAGTACTTC.